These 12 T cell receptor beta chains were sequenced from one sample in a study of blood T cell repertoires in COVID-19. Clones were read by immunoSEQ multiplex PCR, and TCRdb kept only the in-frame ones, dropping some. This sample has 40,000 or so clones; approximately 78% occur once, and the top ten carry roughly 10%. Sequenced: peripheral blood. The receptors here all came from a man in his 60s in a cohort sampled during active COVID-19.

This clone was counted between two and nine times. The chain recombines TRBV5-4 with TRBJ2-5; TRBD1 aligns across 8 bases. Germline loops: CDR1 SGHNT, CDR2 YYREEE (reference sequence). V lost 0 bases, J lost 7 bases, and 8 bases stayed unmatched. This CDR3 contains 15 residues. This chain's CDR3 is CASSLEDRVGRTQYF. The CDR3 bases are TGTGCCAGCAGCTTGGAGGACAGGGTGGGTCGGACCCAGTACTTC.

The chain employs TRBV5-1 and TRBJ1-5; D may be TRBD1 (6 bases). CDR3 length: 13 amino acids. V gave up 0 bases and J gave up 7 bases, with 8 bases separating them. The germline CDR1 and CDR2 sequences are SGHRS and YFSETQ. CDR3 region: CASSLARGQPQHF. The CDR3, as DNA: TGCGCCAGCAGCTTGGCCAGGGGACAGCCCCAGCATTTT.

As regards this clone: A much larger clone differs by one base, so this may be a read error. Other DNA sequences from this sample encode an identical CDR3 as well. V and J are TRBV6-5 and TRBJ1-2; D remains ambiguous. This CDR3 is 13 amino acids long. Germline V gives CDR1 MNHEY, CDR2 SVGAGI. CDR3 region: CASSYSRWYGYTF. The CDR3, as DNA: TGTGCCAGCAGTTACTCCAGGTGGTATGGCTATACCTTC.

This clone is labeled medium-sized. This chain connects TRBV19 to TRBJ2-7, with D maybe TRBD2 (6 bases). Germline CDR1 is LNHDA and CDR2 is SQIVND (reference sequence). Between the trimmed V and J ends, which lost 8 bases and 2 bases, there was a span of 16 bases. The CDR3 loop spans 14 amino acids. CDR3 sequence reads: CASGGSAYPYEQYF. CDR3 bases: TGTGCCAGTGGGGGGAGCGCTTACCCCTACGAGCAGTACTTC.

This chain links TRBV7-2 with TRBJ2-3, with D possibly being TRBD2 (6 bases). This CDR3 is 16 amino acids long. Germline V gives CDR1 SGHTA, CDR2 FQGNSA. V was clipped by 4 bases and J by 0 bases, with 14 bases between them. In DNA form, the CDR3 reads TGTGCCAGCAGCTCCGACCGGGGGTGGAGCACAGATACGCAGTATTTT. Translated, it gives CASSSDRGWSTDTQYF.

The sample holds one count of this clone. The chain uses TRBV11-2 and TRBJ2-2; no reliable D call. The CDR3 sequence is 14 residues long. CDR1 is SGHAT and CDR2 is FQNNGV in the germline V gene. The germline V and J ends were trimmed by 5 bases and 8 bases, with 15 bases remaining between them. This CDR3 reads CASSRSRVSGELFF. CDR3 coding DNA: TGTGCCAGCAGCCGGAGTCGGGTTTCTGGGGAGCTGTTTTTT. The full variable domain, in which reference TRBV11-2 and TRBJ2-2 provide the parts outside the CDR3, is EAGVAQSPRYKIIEKRQSVAFWCNPISGHATLYWYQQILGQGPKLLIQFQNNGVVDDSQLPKDRFSAERLKGVDSTLKIQPAKLEDSAVYLCASSRSRVSGELFFGEGSRLTVL.

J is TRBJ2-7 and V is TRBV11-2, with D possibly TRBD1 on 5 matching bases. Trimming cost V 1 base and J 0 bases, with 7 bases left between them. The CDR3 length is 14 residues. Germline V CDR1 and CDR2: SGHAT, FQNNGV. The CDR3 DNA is TGTGCCAGCAGCTTAGGCGACAGCTCCTACGAGCAGTACTTC. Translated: CASSLGDSSYEQYF.

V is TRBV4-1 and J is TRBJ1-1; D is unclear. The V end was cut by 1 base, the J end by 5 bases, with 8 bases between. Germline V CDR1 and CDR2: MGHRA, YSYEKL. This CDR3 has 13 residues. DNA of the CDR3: TGCGCCAGCAGCCAAGCCGGGTTGACTGAAGCTTTCTTT. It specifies CASSQAGLTEAFF.

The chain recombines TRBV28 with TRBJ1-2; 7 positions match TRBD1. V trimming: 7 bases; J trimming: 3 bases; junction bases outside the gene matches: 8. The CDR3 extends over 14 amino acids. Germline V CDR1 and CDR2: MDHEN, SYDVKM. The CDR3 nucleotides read TGTGCCAGCACAAGACAGGGACCCTACTATGGCTACACCTTC. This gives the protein CASTRQGPYYGYTF.

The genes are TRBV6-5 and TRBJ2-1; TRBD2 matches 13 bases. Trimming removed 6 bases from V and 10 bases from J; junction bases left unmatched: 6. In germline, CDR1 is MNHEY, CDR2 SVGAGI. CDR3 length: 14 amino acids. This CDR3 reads CASRLAGGGSEQFF. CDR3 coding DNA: TGTGCCAGCAGACTAGCGGGAGGGGGGTCGGAGCAGTTCTTC.

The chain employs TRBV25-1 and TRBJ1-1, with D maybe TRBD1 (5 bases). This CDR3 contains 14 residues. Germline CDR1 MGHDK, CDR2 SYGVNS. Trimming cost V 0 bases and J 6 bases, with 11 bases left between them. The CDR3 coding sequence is TGTGCCAGCAGTGAATACGGGGGAGAAGCTGAAGCTTTCTTT. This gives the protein CASSEYGGEAEAFF.

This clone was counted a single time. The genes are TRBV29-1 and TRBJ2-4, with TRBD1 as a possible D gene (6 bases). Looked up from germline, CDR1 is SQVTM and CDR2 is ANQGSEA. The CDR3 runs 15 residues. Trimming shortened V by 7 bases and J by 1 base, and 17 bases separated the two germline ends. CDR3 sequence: CSALVPGEAKNIQYF. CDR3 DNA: TGCAGCGCCCTTGTACCAGGGGAGGCCAAAAACATTCAGTACTTC.